This passage covers 10 T cell receptor beta chains from one sample sequenced in a study of blood T cell repertoires in COVID-19. Clones were read by immunoSEQ multiplex PCR, and TCRdb kept only the in-frame ones, dropping some. Of about 75,000 clones listed, roughly 90% are singletons. Sequenced input: peripheral blood. The receptors derive from a human donor in a cohort sampled during active COVID-19.

This clone was seen a few times. V and J are TRBV7-3 and TRBJ1-6; 9 nucleotides line up with TRBD1. Germline values: CDR1 SGHTA, CDR2 FQGTGA. This CDR3 spans 16 amino acids. V trimming: 5 bases; J trimming: 8 bases; junction bases outside the gene matches: 10. The CDR3 nucleotides are TGTGCCAGCAGCCAATCGGGACAGGGAGGGGATTCACCCCTCCACTTT. This gives the protein CASSQSGQGGDSPLHF.

The chain uses TRBV6-5 and TRBJ1-3, with TRBD1 matching 8 bases. The CDR3 spans 15 residues. With 4 bases clipped from V and 4 bases from J, the junction kept 6 bases outside the gene matches. Germline loops: CDR1 MNHEY, CDR2 SVGAGI. CDR3 nucleotides: TGTGCCAGCAGTTTTTCACAGGGGGTCGGAAACACCATATATTTT. It is translated as CASSFSQGVGNTIYF.

The chain recombines TRBV24-1 with TRBJ2-5; possible D gene TRBD2, 6 bases. This CDR3 is built from 14 residues. Germline loops: CDR1 KGHDR, CDR2 SFDVKD. The V end lost 7 bases, the J end lost 1 base, and 12 bases lay between the germline ends. This chain's CDR3 is CATSRGGSQETQYF. The DNA of the CDR3 is TGTGCCACCAGCCGGGGAGGATCCCAAGAGACCCAGTACTTC.

This clone was picked up one time. The genes are TRBV27 and TRBJ1-6, with D uncertain. This CDR3 contains 14 residues. V was shortened by 5 bases and J by 9 bases, with 14 bases between the two germline ends. Per germline, CDR1 MNHEY and CDR2 SMNVEV (reference sequence). For the CDR3, the DNA is TGTGCCAGCAGTCCTCGCGGGTTGGGTTCACCCCTCCACTTT. It translates to CASSPRGLGSPLHF.

This chain joins TRBV14 and TRBJ1-1; TRBD1 is a possible D gene (5 bases). This CDR3 comprises 17 residues. Per germline, CDR1 SGHDN and CDR2 FVKESK. V dropped 4 bases and J dropped 1 base, with 19 bases sitting between them. The CDR3 protein is CASSPSGAPLRNTEAFF. The CDR3 region has the DNA TGTGCCAGCAGCCCTAGCGGGGCTCCACTCAGGAACACTGAAGCTTTCTTT.

J is TRBJ2-3 and V is TRBV29-1; D is perhaps TRBD1 (5 bases). The CDR3 contains 12 residues. In germline, CDR1 is SQVTM, CDR2 ANQGSEA. V lost 5 bases, J lost 3 bases, and 9 bases lay in between. The CDR3 region is CSVQGATDTQYF. DNA of the CDR3: TGCAGCGTTCAAGGGGCGACAGATACGCAGTATTTT.

This sequence joins TRBV6-5 and TRBJ1-3; D remains unclear. Germline CDR1 is MNHEY and CDR2 is SVGAGI. This CDR3 is built from 13 residues. Trimming pared 8 bases from V and 7 bases from J, leaving 15 bases between. The CDR3 here is CASQDFRRNTIYF. DNA for the CDR3: TGTGCCAGCCAGGACTTTCGAAGGAACACCATATATTTT.

The chain combines TRBV12-5 with TRBJ2-5, with 7 bases lining up with TRBD1. Per germline, CDR1 LGHNT and CDR2 FRNRAP. This CDR3 has 18 amino acids. The V segment lost 0 bases and the J segment 5 bases; nucleotides outside the gene matches: 15. The CDR3 nucleotides are TGTGCTAGTGGTTTGGTACCAAAGGGGGCCTACACCGGGGAGACCCAGTACTTC. This sequence encodes CASGLVPKGAYTGETQYF.

CDR3 nucleotides: TGTGCCAGCAGCTCTAACCTCAGGGTTTACAATGAGCAGTTCTTC. It yields the protein CASSSNLRVYNEQFF. The chain joins TRBV5-4 to TRBJ2-1, with D perhaps matching TRBD1 (5 bases). This CDR3 has 15 amino acids. CDR1 and CDR2 from the germline V gene are SGHNT and YYREEE (reference sequence). V gave up 3 bases and J gave up 4 bases, with 14 bases separating them.

The chain recombines TRBV12-5 with TRBJ2-1; D may be TRBD2 (6 bases). The CDR3 covers 15 residues. Germline values: CDR1 LGHNT, CDR2 FRNRAP. V was clipped by 7 bases and J by 3 bases, with 16 bases between them. CDR3 nucleotides: TGTGCTAGTGACACCTCGGGGGTTATCTACAATGAGCAGTTCTTC. It yields the protein CASDTSGVIYNEQFF. The variable domain in full, with the rest retrieved from reference TRBV12-5 and TRBJ2-1, is DARVTQTPRHKVTEMGQEVTMRCQPILGHNTVFWYRQTMMQGLELLAYFRNRAPLDDSGMPKDRFSAEMPDATLATLKIQPSEPRDSAVYFCASDTSGVIYNEQFFGPGTRLTVL.